These 28 T cell receptor beta chains originate from one sample sequenced in a study of CD8+ T cells in alopecia areata. Once RNA had been extracted, it was reverse transcribed into cDNA to act as the sequencing template. Some clones are missing from TCRdb's copy, which holds only in-frame ones; the method was immunoSEQ multiplex PCR. This table has under 250,000 clones, about 60% appearing once. The sequenced sample was CD4+ T cells sorted from blood, obtained at week 0. The receptors derive from a human donor with alopecia areata.

The CDR3 nucleotides read TGTGCCAGCAGCTTAGGACTAGAATTCGGCGAGCAGTACTTC. The encoded protein is CASSLGLEFGEQYF. The chain has TRBV9 and TRBJ2-7, with 7 positions matching TRBD2. The CDR3 is 14 amino acids. Unmatched junction bases numbered 10, after V lost 4 bases and J lost 6 bases. Germline lookup yields CDR1 SGDLS and CDR2 YYNGEE.

This chain joins TRBV30 and TRBJ1-4; 8 nucleotides agree with TRBD1. The CDR3 length is 14 residues. V gave up 3 bases and J gave up 8 bases; unmatched junction bases: 8. Germline V gene lookup returns CDR1 GTSNPN and CDR2 SVGIG (reference sequence). The CDR3 region is CAWSLDRAGEKLFF. Written as DNA, the CDR3 is TGTGCCTGGAGCTTGGACAGGGCGGGAGAAAAACTGTTTTTT.

This clone has just a few counts. V and J are TRBV19 and TRBJ1-1, with 8 bases aligning to TRBD1. The ends lost 6 bases at V and 4 bases at J; junction bases unmatched: 4. The CDR3 length is 13 residues. Per the germline V gene, CDR1 is LNHDA and CDR2 is SQIVND (reference sequence). The CDR3 DNA sequence: TGTGCCAGTAGAGGGACAGGAGGCACTGAAGCTTTCTTT. Encoded protein: CASRGTGGTEAFF.

V usage is TRBV5-1 and J usage is TRBJ2-3; the D gene is possibly TRBD1 (6 bases). The V end was cut by 1 base, the J end by 8 bases, with 14 bases between. This CDR3 has 14 residues. From germline, CDR1 is SGHRS and CDR2 YFSETQ. The CDR3 region is CASSLTTGQGTQYF. CDR3 in DNA: TGCGCCAGCAGCTTGACAACAGGGCAGGGTACGCAGTATTTT.

This chain links TRBV6-5 with TRBJ1-5; no reliable D call. Trimming stripped 6 bases from V and 5 bases from J, with 17 bases between. CDR1 and CDR2 (germline): MNHEY, SVGAGI. There are 15 residues in the CDR3. The CDR3 DNA follows: TGTGCCAGCAGAAAAGGGTTGAGGACTCATCAGCCCCAGCATTTT. Encoded protein: CASRKGLRTHQPQHF.

In DNA, the CDR3 is TGTGCCACCAGCAGTCGAAATCCCGGGGGCTACACCTTC. This translates into CATSSRNPGGYTF. V is TRBV15 and J is TRBJ1-2; D gene unclear. This CDR3 is 13 amino acids long. Trimming took 3 bases from V and 8 from J, leaving 13 bases between them. Germline assignment: CDR1 LNHNV and CDR2 YYDKDF (reference sequence).

This clone was picked up a small number of times. V usage is TRBV11-1 and J usage is TRBJ1-1; D possibly corresponds to TRBD1 (5 bases). The CDR3 has 13 residues. Trimming removed 4 bases from V and 6 bases from J, with 12 bases in between. Germline lookup yields CDR1 SGHAT and CDR2 FQDESV (reference sequence). CDR3 sequence reads: CASSSGKAAEAFF. The CDR3 DNA reads TGTGCCAGCAGCTCAGGGAAGGCTGCTGAAGCTTTCTTT.

This sequence joins TRBV6-5 and TRBJ2-2, with a possible D match to TRBD2 (6 bases). Germline CDR1 and CDR2: MNHEY and SVGAGI. The CDR3 contains 16 residues. Trimming took 0 bases from V and 1 from J, leaving 9 bases between them. The CDR3 DNA reads TGTGCCAGCAGTTACTCGAGGAGGGTGAACACCGGGGAGCTGTTTTTT. Protein sequence: CASSYSRRVNTGELFF.

The genes are TRBV29-1 and TRBJ2-5, with TRBD1 matching 12 bases. Germline lookup yields CDR1 SQVTM and CDR2 ANQGSEA. The length of the CDR3 is 15 residues. The V and J ends lost 8 bases and 2 bases, in that order; junction bases with no gene match: 9. The CDR3 is CSHSGDRGQQETQYF. CDR3 DNA: TGCAGCCACAGTGGGGACAGGGGGCAACAAGAGACCCAGTACTTC.

There are a few counts of this clone. This chain connects TRBV13 to TRBJ2-1, with D unresolved. The CDR3 loop spans 12 amino acids. The germline gives CDR1 PRHDT, CDR2 FYEKMQ (reference sequence). V dropped 8 bases and J dropped 4 bases, with 9 bases sitting between them. CDR3 bases: TGTGCCAGCGGGATCATTTACAATGAGCAGTTCTTC. This encodes CASGIIYNEQFF.

This clone was recorded at least ten times. This sample includes further DNA sequences coding for the same CDR3. The chain employs TRBV30 and TRBJ1-2; 7 bases align to TRBD1. Germline V CDR1 and CDR2: GTSNPN, SVGIG (reference sequence). The CDR3 consists of 12 residues. V shed 2 bases, J shed 3 bases, and the junction held 0 bases outside the gene matches. The CDR3, as DNA: TGTGCCTGGAGTACAGGGGACTATGGCTACACCTTC. Protein sequence: CAWSTGDYGYTF.

The V and J genes are TRBV7-2 and TRBJ1-2, with TRBD1 identical over 10 bases. The CDR3 runs 15 residues. V shed 4 bases and J 4 bases; nucleotides not matched to a gene: 6. CDR1 and CDR2 from the germline V gene are SGHTA and FQGNSA. CDR3 protein: CASSWGTGVPYGYTF. The CDR3 DNA follows: TGTGCCAGCAGCTGGGGGACAGGGGTGCCCTATGGCTACACCTTC.

J is TRBJ1-2 and V is TRBV30, with a weak D call TRBD1 (5 bases). The CDR3 runs 13 residues. Trimming removed 0 bases from V and 8 bases from J, with 13 bases in between. CDR1 GTSNPN and CDR2 SVGIG come from the germline V gene (reference sequence). DNA of the CDR3: TGTGCCTGGAGTGTACCCCAGGGTCGGGGCTACACCTTC. Its protein is CAWSVPQGRGYTF.

This sequence joins TRBV5-1 and TRBJ2-3; 8 bases agree with TRBD2. J gave up 1 base and V 5 bases, and 18 bases lay outside the gene matches. Germline-derived CDR1 and CDR2 are SGHRS and YFSETQ. This CDR3 comprises 19 residues. The CDR3 loop is CASSYGLAVGIGGTDTQYF. In DNA form, the CDR3 reads TGCGCCAGCAGTTACGGACTAGCAGTAGGGATTGGGGGCACAGATACGCAGTATTTT.

V is TRBV27 and J is TRBJ1-2; TRBD1 might be the D (5 bases). Germline CDR1 MNHEY, CDR2 SMNVEV (reference sequence). The CDR3 runs to 14 residues. V lost 6 bases and J lost 5, with 16 bases in between. Here the CDR3 DNA reads TGTGCCAGCAGGTCGGGGCAGCTTCTTTATGGCTACACCTTC. Translated, it gives CASRSGQLLYGYTF.

This sequence joins TRBV16 and TRBJ2-7, with 7 bases lining up with TRBD2. Germline loops: CDR1 KGHSY, CDR2 FQNENV. This CDR3 region has 14 residues. The V segment lost 7 bases and the J segment 3 bases; nucleotides outside the gene matches: 9. CDR3 nucleotide sequence: TGTGCCAGCACCACGGGGGGACGAGTCTACGAGCAGTACTTC. Translation gives CASTTGGRVYEQYF.

The genes are TRBV29-1 and TRBJ2-1; 9 bases line up with TRBD2. The CDR3 extends over 14 amino acids. Germline CDR1 SQVTM, CDR2 ANQGSEA. Unmatched junction bases numbered 11, after V lost 7 bases and J lost 7 bases. The CDR3 sequence: CSALRGLARNEQFF. CDR3 DNA sequence: TGCAGCGCTCTAAGAGGACTAGCGAGGAATGAGCAGTTCTTC.

V and J are TRBV30 and TRBJ2-2; 10 bases align to TRBD2. V was clipped by 0 bases and J by 3 bases; unmatched bases: 7. Germline V gives CDR1 GTSNPN, CDR2 SVGIG (reference sequence). This CDR3 is built from 17 residues. CDR3 amino acids: CAWSVEVLAGDTGELFF. CDR3 coding DNA: TGTGCCTGGAGTGTAGAGGTGCTAGCGGGGGACACCGGGGAGCTGTTTTTT. Drawing the rest from reference TRBV30 and TRBJ2-2, the complete variable domain is SQTIHQWPATLVQPVGSPLSLECTVEGTSNPNLYWYRQAAGRGLQLLFYSVGIGQISSEVPQNLSASRPQDRQFILSSKKLLLSDSGFYLCAWSVEVLAGDTGELFFGEGSRLTVL.

The V and J genes are TRBV19 and TRBJ1-5, with 7 bases aligning to TRBD1. CDR1 is LNHDA, CDR2 SQIVND, per germline (reference sequence). The CDR3 sequence is 15 residues long. The junction had 8 bases not matched to a gene; V was cut back by 5 bases and J by 4 bases. The CDR3 DNA is TGTGCCAGTAGTTTACCGGGACAGCCTAATCAGCCCCAGCATTTT. Its translation: CASSLPGQPNQPQHF.

This clone was counted between two and nine times. This chain joins TRBV15 and TRBJ1-2; D not certain. Trimming took off 3 bases at V and 2 bases at J, with 13 bases between the two ends. The germline V gene has CDR1 LNHNV and CDR2 YYDKDF (reference sequence). This CDR3 has 15 residues. The CDR3 here is CATSSRLGGNYGYTF. The CDR3 DNA follows: TGTGCCACCAGCAGCCGCCTAGGCGGGAACTATGGCTACACCTTC.

The J gene is TRBJ2-1, the V gene TRBV7-2; 10 bases align to TRBD2. This CDR3 has 16 residues. After removal of 5 bases from V and 3 bases from J, the junction contained 7 bases not matched to a gene. Germline loops: CDR1 SGHTA, CDR2 FQGNSA. The DNA for the CDR3 is TGTGCCAGCAGCCCGTCTAGCGGGGGTTTCTACAATGAGCAGTTCTTC. This encodes CASSPSSGGFYNEQFF. Complete variable domain (other parts from reference TRBV7-2 and TRBJ2-1): GAGVSQSPSNKVTEKGKDVELRCDPISGHTALYWYRQSLGQGLEFLIYFQGNSAPDKSGLPSDRFSAERTGGSVSTLTIQRTQQEDSAVYLCASSPSSGGFYNEQFFGPGTRLTVL.

This clone was detected a few times. The V gene is TRBV5-5, the J gene TRBJ2-7; D is undetermined. The CDR3 is 14 amino acids. The germline V gene has CDR1 SGHKS and CDR2 YYEKEE (reference sequence). V lost 4 bases and J lost 3, with 14 bases in between. The CDR3 bases are TGTGCCAGCAGCCCGGGCCCCAGCATCTACGAGCAGTACTTC. This gives the protein CASSPGPSIYEQYF.

The chain is built from TRBV6-5 and TRBJ2-2; the D gene is possibly TRBD2 (5 bases). The CDR3 has 15 residues. V lost 2 bases to trimming and J lost 4 bases, with 11 bases between them. The germline gives CDR1 MNHEY, CDR2 SVGAGI. CDR3 region: CASSYRDAGTGELFF. The CDR3 nucleotides are TGTGCCAGCAGTTACAGGGATGCGGGCACCGGGGAGCTGTTTTTT.

The rearrangement uses TRBV4-1 and TRBJ2-1; tentative D call: TRBD2 (6 bases). V lost 4 bases, J lost 8 bases, and 15 bases lay in between. This CDR3 spans 14 amino acids. The germline V gene encodes CDR1 MGHRA and CDR2 YSYEKL. CDR3: CASSREAPGDEQFF. In nucleotides, the CDR3 is TGCGCCAGCAGCCGGGAAGCCCCGGGGGATGAGCAGTTCTTC.

This sequence joins TRBV29-1 and TRBJ2-2, with 7 nucleotides matching TRBD1. Germline values: CDR1 SQVTM, CDR2 ANQGSEA. Trimming took 6 bases from V and 6 from J; bases not matched to a gene: 10. This CDR3 comprises 14 residues. The CDR3 DNA follows: TGCAGCGTGACCTCGACAGGGTCGTCCGGGGAGCTGTTTTTT. Residues: CSVTSTGSSGELFF.

The chain has TRBV5-1 and TRBJ2-3, with 10 bases matching TRBD1. V gave up 0 bases and J gave up 4 bases; unmatched junction bases: 8. The germline gives CDR1 SGHRS, CDR2 YFSETQ. The CDR3 contains 17 residues. The CDR3 nucleotides read TGCGCCAGCAGCTTGGCCCCGACAGGGGGCAACCCAGATACGCAGTATTTT. Translation gives CASSLAPTGGNPDTQYF.

This chain links TRBV11-2 with TRBJ2-3, with D hard to call. This CDR3 is built from 15 residues. Germline CDR1 and CDR2: SGHAT and FQNNGV. The germline V and J ends were trimmed by 5 bases and 2 bases, with 14 bases remaining between them. CDR3 in amino acids: CASSPFLETTDTQYF. CDR3 bases: TGTGCCAGCAGCCCCTTTCTAGAAACCACAGATACGCAGTATTTT.

The chain employs TRBV5-1 and TRBJ2-5, with D possibly matching TRBD2 (6 bases). The CDR3 totals 14 residues. Germline assignment: CDR1 SGHRS and CDR2 YFSETQ. Trimming took 0 bases from V and 5 from J, leaving 11 bases between them. CDR3 residues: CASSLAGAGETQYF. CDR3 in DNA: TGCGCCAGCAGCTTGGCGGGAGCCGGGGAGACCCAGTACTTC.